This TCR beta chain was observed in a study of blood T cells in healthy people across ages. With 6 bases removed from V and 6 bases from J, the gap between germline ends came to 16 bases. CDR3 length: 14 residues. The germline CDR1 and CDR2 sequences are SGHTA and FQGNSA. Using a J-beta primer mix together with a sample-barcoded 5' primer, a second PCR was run for roughly 7 to 12 cycles. TCRdb used MiXCR to reprocess the 5' RACE reads, holding one entry per CDR3 protein. The profile covers around 990,000 distinct CDR3 sequences, with approximately 25% appearing a single time and 0.75% taken by the ten largest. Comment on this clonotype: Since the CDR3 does not end with the conserved phenylalanine or tryptophan, this likely comes from a read error.

These same records also appear under a second study, on T cells of mothers and their children.

The clonotype comes from a girl aged 2 to 10 in good health. The sample consisted of blood. The chain employs TRBV7-2 and TRBJ2-3; either TRBD1 or TRBD2 may supply D (5 bases each). CDR3 amino acids: CASSWDVATDTQYS. The CDR3 bases are TGTGCCAGCAGTTGGGACGTGGCGACGGATACGCAGTATTCT.